This is a list of T cell receptor beta chains from one sample in a study of blood T cell repertoires in COVID-19. Method: immunoSEQ multiplex PCR; TCRdb's copy keeps in-frame clones and lacks some. Among tens of thousands of clones, around 79% were seen once, and the ten largest hold about 17%. The sequenced sample was peripheral blood. These TCRs come from a man aged 60-69 years with acute or convalescent COVID-19. The CDR3 runs from the conserved cysteine through the conserved F or W. A D gene is named only where the DNA matches it firmly. Clone size is given for some rows only: seen once, a few or many times, or a class if the clone is expanded.

TGTGCCAGCAGCGTAGACACAGGGGGCGCTGAAGCTTTCTTT | CASSVDTGGAEAFF | TRBV9 | NA | TRBD1 | TRBJ1-1
TGTGCCAGCAGCTTATTCCAGGGGGTCTCACCCCTCCACTTT | CASSLFQGVSPLHF | TRBV7-2 | NA | TRBD1 | TRBJ1-6
TGTGCCAGCAGTGCACAGGGTTCAACTAATGAAAAACTGTTTTTT | CASSAQGSTNEKLFF | TRBV2 | NA | NA | TRBJ1-4
TGTGCCAGCAGCCTGACTAGCGGGGGCCAAGAGACCCAGTACTTC | CASSLTSGGQETQYF | TRBV5-6 | NA | TRBD2 | TRBJ2-5
TGTGCCAGCAGCCGGGACAGGGTCCATGAGCAGTTCTTC | CASSRDRVHEQFF | TRBV11-2 | few | TRBD1 | TRBJ2-1
TGTGCCAGCATCGCCGGGAGGTGGGGCCGGGGCACTGAAGCTTTCTTT | CASIAGRWGRGTEAFF | TRBV5-5 | NA | NA | TRBJ1-1
TGTGCCAGCAGTTTACCCCCCGGGACAGGGAGAGAGACCCAGTACTTC | CASSLPPGTGRETQYF | TRBV27 | NA | TRBD1 | TRBJ2-5
TGTGCCAGCAGCTTGTCGGGAGGAACTTATAATTCACCCCTCCACTTT | CASSLSGGTYNSPLHF | TRBV5-4 | few | NA | TRBJ1-6
TGCGCCAGCAGCTTAAGCGGGGCGGACACTGAAGCTTTCTTT | CASSLSGADTEAFF | TRBV5-1 | few | NA | TRBJ1-1
TGTGCCAGCAGCCAACCTAGGGGGCTCCTATCCTACGAGCAGTACTTC | CASSQPRGLLSYEQYF | TRBV3-1/TRBV3-2 | NA | TRBD1 | TRBJ2-7
TGTGCCAGCAGCCCCCGGGACTCGAGAGGGGCCCAGTACTTC | CASSPRDSRGAQYF | TRBV3-1/TRBV3-2 | NA | NA | TRBJ2-5
TGTGCTAGTGGGACAGGGGGCAATGAAAAACTGTTTTTT | CASGTGGNEKLFF | TRBV12-5 | once | TRBD1 | TRBJ1-4
TGTGCCAGCAGTTTGACAGGGGTTGGAAACACCATATATTTT | CASSLTGVGNTIYF | TRBV6-5 | NA | TRBD1 | TRBJ1-3
TGCGCCAGCAAACAGAACCCTAGCACAGATACGCAGTATTTT | CASKQNPSTDTQYF | TRBV5-1 | NA | NA | TRBJ2-3
TGCGCCAGCAGCTTGGGTTCGGGGAGGCCTGGAAACACCATATATTTT | CASSLGSGRPGNTIYF | TRBV5-1 | NA | NA | TRBJ1-3